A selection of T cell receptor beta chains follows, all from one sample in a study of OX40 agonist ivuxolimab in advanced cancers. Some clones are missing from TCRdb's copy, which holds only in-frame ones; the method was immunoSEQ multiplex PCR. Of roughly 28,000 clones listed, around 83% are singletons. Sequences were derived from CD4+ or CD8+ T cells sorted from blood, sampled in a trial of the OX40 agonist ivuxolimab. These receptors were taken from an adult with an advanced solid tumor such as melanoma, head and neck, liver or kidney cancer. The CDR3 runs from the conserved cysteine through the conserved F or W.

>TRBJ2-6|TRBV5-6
CASSPGPAAGANVLTF
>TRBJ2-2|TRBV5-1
CASSLPGNGGGELFF
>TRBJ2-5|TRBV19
CASSPPTGGYETQYF
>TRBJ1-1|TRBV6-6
CASSPFRGTDTEAFF
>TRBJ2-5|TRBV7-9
CASSGYRGPSQETQYF
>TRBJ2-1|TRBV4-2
CASSLSSPSSYNEQFF
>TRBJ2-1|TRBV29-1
CSVEGQGFINEQFF
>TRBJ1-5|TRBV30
CAWSTGGSNQPQHF
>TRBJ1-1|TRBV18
CASSPAGTEAFF
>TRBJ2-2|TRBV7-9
CASSHGTVNTGELFF
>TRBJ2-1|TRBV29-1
CSVVGLLTYNEQFF
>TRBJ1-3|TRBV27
CASRGGDTIYF
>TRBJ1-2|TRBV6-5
CASSYGSYGYTF
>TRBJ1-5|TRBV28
CASSSSRFQEYSNQPQHF
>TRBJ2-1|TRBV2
CASRTGGAYNEQFF
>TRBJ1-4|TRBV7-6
CASSLEQGPNEKLFF
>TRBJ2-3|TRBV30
CAWTYEGGGGTQYF
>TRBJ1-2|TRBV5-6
CASSSIVIRDNLYGYTF
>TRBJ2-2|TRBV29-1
CSVGNWASANTGELFF
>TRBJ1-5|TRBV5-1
CASSLWGWPQHF
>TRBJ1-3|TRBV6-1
CASSEAAGSGNTIYF
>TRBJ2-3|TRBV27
CASSFGGFFTDTQYF
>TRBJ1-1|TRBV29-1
CSVKEDCSENTEAFF
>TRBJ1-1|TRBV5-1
CASSSGVEAFF
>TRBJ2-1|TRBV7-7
CASSPNTGTSGVNEQFF
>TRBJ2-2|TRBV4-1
CASSRGDPTGELFF
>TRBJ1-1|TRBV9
CASSDTTGVGTEAFF
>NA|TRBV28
CASSFLSYEQYF
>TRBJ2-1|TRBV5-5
CASSPRGVDRGEQFF
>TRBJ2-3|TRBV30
CAWSRLAPDTQYF
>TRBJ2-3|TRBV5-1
CASSLGLAHTDTQYF
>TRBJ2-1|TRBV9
CASSVDPGVYNEQFF
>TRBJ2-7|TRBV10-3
CAINSDLSGEQYF
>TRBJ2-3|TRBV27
CASSIGTSGGASTDTQYF
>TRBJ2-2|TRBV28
CASSSTPGELFF
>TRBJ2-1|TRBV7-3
CASSLSIGGTYDEQFF
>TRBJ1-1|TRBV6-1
CASSQGGDTEAFF
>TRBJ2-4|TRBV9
CASSVGTSGGANIQYF
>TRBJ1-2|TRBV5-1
CASSFYSGTGIGYTF
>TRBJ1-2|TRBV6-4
CATQLYGYTF
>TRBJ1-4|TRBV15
CATSRDGGGGGEKLFF
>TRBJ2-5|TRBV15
CATSRDRGGETQYF
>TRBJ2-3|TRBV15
CATSRGGGGADTQYF
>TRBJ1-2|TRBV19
CASSLKGAYGYTF
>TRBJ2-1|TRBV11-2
CASNTPGEQFF
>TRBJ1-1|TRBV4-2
CASSLEDVPTEAFF
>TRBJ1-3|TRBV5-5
CASSSSRSSGNTIYF
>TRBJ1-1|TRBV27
CASSIGQLNEAFF
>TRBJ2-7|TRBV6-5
CASSPPAGEQYF
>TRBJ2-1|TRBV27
CASSLAGGGYNEQFF
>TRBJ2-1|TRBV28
CASRGAPDEQFF
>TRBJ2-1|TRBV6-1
CASGGAIYNEQFF